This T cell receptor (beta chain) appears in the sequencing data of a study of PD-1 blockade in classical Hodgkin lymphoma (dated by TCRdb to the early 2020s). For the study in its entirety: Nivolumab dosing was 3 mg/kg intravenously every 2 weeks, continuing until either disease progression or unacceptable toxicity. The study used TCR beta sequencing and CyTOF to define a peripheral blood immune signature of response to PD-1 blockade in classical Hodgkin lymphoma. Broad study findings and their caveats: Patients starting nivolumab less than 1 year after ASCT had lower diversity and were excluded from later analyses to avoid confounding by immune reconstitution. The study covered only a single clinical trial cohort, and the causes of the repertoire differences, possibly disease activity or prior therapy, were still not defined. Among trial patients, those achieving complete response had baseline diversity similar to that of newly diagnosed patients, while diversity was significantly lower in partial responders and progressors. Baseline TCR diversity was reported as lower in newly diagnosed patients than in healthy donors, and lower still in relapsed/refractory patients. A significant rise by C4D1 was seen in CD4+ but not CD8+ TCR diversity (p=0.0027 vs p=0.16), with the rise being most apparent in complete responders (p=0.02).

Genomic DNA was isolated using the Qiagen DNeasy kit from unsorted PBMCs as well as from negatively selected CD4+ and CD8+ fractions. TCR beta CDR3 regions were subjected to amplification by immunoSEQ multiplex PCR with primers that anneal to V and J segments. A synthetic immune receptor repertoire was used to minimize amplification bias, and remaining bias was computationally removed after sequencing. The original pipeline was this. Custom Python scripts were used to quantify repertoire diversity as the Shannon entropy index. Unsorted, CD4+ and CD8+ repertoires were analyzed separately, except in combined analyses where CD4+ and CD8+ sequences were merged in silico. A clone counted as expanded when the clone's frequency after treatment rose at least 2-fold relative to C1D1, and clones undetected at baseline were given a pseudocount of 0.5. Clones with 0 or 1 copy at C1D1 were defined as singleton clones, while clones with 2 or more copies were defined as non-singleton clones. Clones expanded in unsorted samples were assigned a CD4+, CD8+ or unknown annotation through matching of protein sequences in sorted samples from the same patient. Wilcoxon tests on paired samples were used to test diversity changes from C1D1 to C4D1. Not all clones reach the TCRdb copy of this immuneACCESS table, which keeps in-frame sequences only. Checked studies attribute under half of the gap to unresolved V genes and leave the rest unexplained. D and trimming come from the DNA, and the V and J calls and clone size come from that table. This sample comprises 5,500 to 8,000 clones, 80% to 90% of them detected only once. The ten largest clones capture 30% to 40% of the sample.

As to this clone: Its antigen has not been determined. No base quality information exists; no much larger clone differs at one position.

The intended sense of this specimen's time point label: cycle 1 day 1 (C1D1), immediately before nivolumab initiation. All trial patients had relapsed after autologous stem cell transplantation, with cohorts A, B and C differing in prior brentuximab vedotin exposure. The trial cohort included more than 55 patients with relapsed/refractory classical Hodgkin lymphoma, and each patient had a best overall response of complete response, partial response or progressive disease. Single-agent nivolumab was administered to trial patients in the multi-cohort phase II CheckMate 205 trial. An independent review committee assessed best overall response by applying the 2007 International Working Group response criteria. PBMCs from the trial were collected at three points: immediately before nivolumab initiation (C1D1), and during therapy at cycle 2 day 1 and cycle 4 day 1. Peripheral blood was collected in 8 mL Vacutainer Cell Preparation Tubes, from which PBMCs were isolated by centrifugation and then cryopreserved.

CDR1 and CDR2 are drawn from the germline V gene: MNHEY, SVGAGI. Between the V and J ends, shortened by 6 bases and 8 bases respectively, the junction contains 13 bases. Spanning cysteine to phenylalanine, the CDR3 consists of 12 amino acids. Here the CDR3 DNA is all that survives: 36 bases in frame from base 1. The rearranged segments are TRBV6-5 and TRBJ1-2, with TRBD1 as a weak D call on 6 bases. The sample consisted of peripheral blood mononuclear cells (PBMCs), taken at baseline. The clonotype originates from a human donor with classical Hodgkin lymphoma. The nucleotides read TGTGCCAGCAGCCCGGGGGCGGGGGGCTACACCTTC. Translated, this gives CASSPGAGGYTF.